Shown below are 28 T cell receptor beta chains from a single sample sequenced in a study of T cell responses to AZD1222 COVID-19 vaccine. Only in-frame clones appear in the TCRdb table, and some are missing; sequencing was by immunoSEQ multiplex PCR. Among 200,000 or so clones listed, 92% were seen once. The sample in question was peripheral blood, obtained on day 0 of AZD1222 vaccination. The receptor source for this set is an adult in good health.

The V and J genes are TRBV19 and TRBJ2-7, with 7 bases identical to TRBD1. The CDR3 length is 13 residues. Germline V gene lookup returns CDR1 LNHDA and CDR2 SQIVND (reference sequence). V was clipped by 5 bases and J by 2 bases; unmatched bases: 3. The CDR3 region has the DNA TGTGCCAGTAGTTGGGGACAGACCTACGAGCAGTACTTC. This codes for CASSWGQTYEQYF.

This chain links TRBV4-2 with TRBJ1-2, with a tentative D call TRBD1 (6 bases). V lost 0 bases to trimming and J lost 2 bases, with 13 bases between them. This CDR3 has 16 amino acids. Per germline, CDR1 LGHNA and CDR2 YNFKEQ. The CDR3 nucleotides are TGTGCCAGCAGCCAAGATAGAACAGGGACCAACTATGGCTACACCTTC. Amino acid sequence: CASSQDRTGTNYGYTF.

This chain joins TRBV11-3 and TRBJ2-5; D not resolved. The CDR3 runs to 13 residues. From germline, CDR1 is SGHNT and CDR2 YENEEA. Trimming left V 5 bases short and J 4 bases short, with 11 bases between. The CDR3 bases are TGTGCCAGCAGCACCTCTGCTTCAGAGACCCAGTACTTC. This gives the protein CASSTSASETQYF.

This chain joins TRBV7-3 and TRBJ1-1, with D unclear. The CDR3 is 13 amino acids. CDR1 and CDR2 (germline): SGHTA, FQGTGA. V gave up 3 bases and J gave up 0 bases, with 5 bases separating them. Here the CDR3 reads CASSFGMNTEAFF. DNA for the CDR3: TGTGCCAGCAGCTTTGGCATGAACACTGAAGCTTTCTTT.

The genes are TRBV3-1 (or the pseudogene TRBV3-2) and TRBJ1-1; TRBD1 is a possible D gene (5 bases). The CDR3 consists of 14 residues. V was shortened by 5 bases and J by 0 bases, with 10 bases between the two germline ends. CDR1 LGHDT and CDR2 YNNKEL come from the germline V gene (reference sequence). CDR3 bases: TGTGCCAGCAGCTTTTCGACAGTGAACACTGAAGCTTTCTTT. Translation gives CASSFSTVNTEAFF.

The sample holds one count of this clone. V usage is TRBV9 and J usage is TRBJ2-1; 13 bases match TRBD2. Germline CDR1 reads SGDLS; CDR2 reads YYNGEE. The CDR3 has 15 residues. Losses at the gene ends were 0 bases for V and 10 bases for J; bases not matched to a gene: 4. CDR3 in DNA: TGTGCCAGCAGCGTAGGGACTAGCGGGGGTCAAGAGCAGTTCTTC. Encoded protein: CASSVGTSGGQEQFF.

The rearrangement uses TRBV6-6 and TRBJ1-1; the D is unclear. Germline V gene sequence: CDR1 MNHNY, CDR2 SVGAGI (reference sequence). Trimming cost V 4 bases and J 7 bases, with 7 bases left between them. The CDR3 spans 11 residues. For the CDR3, the DNA is TGTGCCAGCAGTTCAGGCTTTGAAGCTTTCTTT. It translates to CASSSGFEAFF.

DNA of the CDR3: TGTGCCAGCTCACCGGGACAGGGGCCTTCTAACTATGGCTACACCTTC. Amino acid sequence: CASSPGQGPSNYGYTF. The chain is built from TRBV18 and TRBJ1-2, with 10 bases that match TRBD1. The germline gives CDR1 KGHSH, CDR2 LQKENI. The CDR3 covers 16 residues. V was pared by 3 bases and J by 0 bases, with 4 bases of the junction left unmatched.

The chain couples TRBV3-1 (or the pseudogene TRBV3-2) to TRBJ1-1, with D uncertain. This CDR3 is built from 11 residues. The V gene's germline CDR1 is LGHDT and CDR2 YNNKEL (reference sequence). Trimming took 1 base from V and 8 from J, leaving 5 bases between them. CDR3 nucleotide sequence: TGTGCCAGCAGCCAAGGGGCAGAAGCTTTCTTT. Translated: CASSQGAEAFF.

The table lists this clone with a count of one. The V gene is TRBV10-2, the J gene TRBJ1-4; D gene ambiguous. Per the germline V gene, CDR1 is WSHSY and CDR2 is SAAADI. V shed 3 bases and J shed 12 bases, with 20 bases lying between them. The CDR3 consists of 15 residues. The DNA for the CDR3 is TGCGCCAGCAGTGATCTGGGAGGTCCCTTCGTGGAACTGTTTTTT. Protein product: CASSDLGGPFVELFF.

The V and J genes are TRBV5-6 and TRBJ2-7; D perhaps matches TRBD1 (5 bases). Germline V gene lookup returns CDR1 SGHDT and CDR2 YYEEEE. The V end lost 3 bases, the J end lost 5 bases, and 18 bases lay between the germline ends. The CDR3 length is 15 residues. The CDR3 region is CASSSPGTLGDEQYV. The CDR3 nucleotides read TGTGCCAGCAGCTCCCCCGGCACCCTAGGGGACGAGCAGTACGTC.

The DNA for the CDR3 is TGTGCCAGCAGCCTACAGGGGGATTTAGCCAAAAACATTCAGTACTTC. This translates into CASSLQGDLAKNIQYF. The chain recombines TRBV4-2 with TRBJ2-4; 8 positions agree with TRBD1. Germline V gives CDR1 LGHNA, CDR2 YNFKEQ. The V segment lost 4 bases and the J segment 0 bases; nucleotides outside the gene matches: 5. The CDR3 runs 16 residues.

The CDR3 DNA sequence: TGTGCCAGCAGGACAGTCCTGGTCCCCCTCCACTTT. Residues: CASRTVLVPLHF. The chain recombines TRBV6-5 with TRBJ1-6, with D perhaps TRBD1 (5 bases). Germline V gives CDR1 MNHEY, CDR2 SVGAGI. The CDR3 has 12 amino acids. Trimming left V 6 bases short and J 13 bases short, with 13 bases between.

This chain joins TRBV10-3 and TRBJ1-2; possible D gene TRBD1, 6 bases. Germline lookup yields CDR1 ENHRY and CDR2 SYGVKD. With 7 bases removed from V and 4 bases from J, the gap between germline ends came to 13 bases. The CDR3 extends over 13 amino acids. The CDR3 sequence: CAIKGGQSYGYTF. The CDR3 DNA reads as TGTGCCATCAAAGGGGGGCAGAGCTATGGCTACACCTTC.

This clone was found once. The chain joins TRBV27 to TRBJ2-2, with D possibly TRBD2 on 5 matching bases. Trimming pared 8 bases from V and 0 bases from J, leaving 19 bases between. CDR3 size: 17 residues. Germline lookup yields CDR1 MNHEY and CDR2 SMNVEV (reference sequence). The CDR3 nucleotides read TGTGCCAGCGGACTCGACCTAAGGCGATCGAACACCGGGGAGCTGTTTTTT. It translates to CASGLDLRRSNTGELFF.

This chain links TRBV28 with TRBJ1-1, with TRBD1 identical over 7 bases. The CDR3 runs 15 residues. Trimming took 10 bases from V and 4 from J; bases not matched to a gene: 15. Germline-derived CDR1 and CDR2 are MDHEN and SYDVKM. The CDR3 loop is CATELRQGEVTEAFF. In DNA form, the CDR3 reads TGTGCCACCGAACTAAGACAGGGCGAGGTCACTGAAGCTTTCTTT.

The V gene is TRBV10-1, the J gene TRBJ2-3; TRBD1 matches at 8 bases. From germline, CDR1 is WNHNN and CDR2 SYGVQD (reference sequence). The length of the CDR3 is 20 residues. V lost 6 bases and J lost 5; bases outside the gene matches: 25. CDR3 coding DNA: TGCGCCAGCAGCGCCGGAGACAGGGGCGTTAGCGGTACGGTGGGAGATACGCAGTATTTT. Protein sequence: CASSAGDRGVSGTVGDTQYF.

The V gene is TRBV13, the J gene TRBJ2-1; no definite D call. Germline V gene lookup returns CDR1 PRHDT and CDR2 FYEKMQ (reference sequence). The CDR3 has 13 residues. Trimming removed 4 bases from V and 2 bases from J, with 6 bases in between. The CDR3 spells CASSSRAYNEQFF. The CDR3 coding sequence is TGTGCCAGCAGCTCCCGAGCCTACAATGAGCAGTTCTTC.

The V gene is TRBV10-3, the J gene TRBJ2-3, with a weak D call TRBD2 (6 bases). Germline V lookup: CDR1 ENHRY, CDR2 SYGVKD. The CDR3 is made up of 14 amino acids. Between the trimmed V and J ends, which lost 5 bases and 4 bases, there was a span of 13 bases. In DNA form, the CDR3 reads TGTGCCATCAGTAAGGCGGGGATCTCAGATACGCAGTATTTT. As protein: CAISKAGISDTQYF.

The chain carries TRBV7-2 and TRBJ1-5; D call uncertain. Trimming took 2 bases from V and 5 from J, leaving 7 bases between them. This CDR3 has 13 amino acids. The germline V gene has CDR1 SGHTA and CDR2 FQGNSA. The CDR3 DNA reads as TGTGCCAGCAGCTTAAGGGATGATCAGCCCCAGCATTTT. Amino acids: CASSLRDDQPQHF. Using reference TRBV7-2 and TRBJ1-5 for the parts outside the CDR3, the full variable domain is GAGVSQSPSNKVTEKGKDVELRCDPISGHTALYWYRQSLGQGLEFLIYFQGNSAPDKSGLPSDRFSAERTGGSVSTLTIQRTQQEDSAVYLCASSLRDDQPQHFGDGTRLSIL.

Turning to this clone: The same CDR3 can be traced to other DNA sequences in this sample. The rearrangement links TRBV12-5 to TRBJ1-2; weak D call: TRBD1 (5 bases). The V gene's germline CDR1 is LGHNT and CDR2 FRNRAP. V shed 6 bases and J shed 4 bases, with 12 bases lying between them. The CDR3 is made up of 13 amino acids. The CDR3 nucleotides are TGTGCTAGTGGCCGAGACAGAGGCTATGGCTACACCTTC. This gives the protein CASGRDRGYGYTF.

V usage is TRBV6-2 or TRBV6-3 and J usage is TRBJ1-5; D not certain. The CDR3 is 16 amino acids. Deletions cut 6 bases from V and 0 bases from J, with 15 bases between. Per germline, CDR1 MNHEY and CDR2 SVGEGT. The CDR3 reads CASSGPTLYSNQPQHF. The DNA for the CDR3 is TGTGCCAGCAGCGGCCCAACACTTTATAGCAATCAGCCCCAGCATTTT.

This chain joins TRBV30 and TRBJ1-4; D might be TRBD1 (5 bases). Trimming pared 2 bases from V and 0 bases from J, leaving 16 bases between. This CDR3 contains 17 residues. Germline V gene data show CDR1 as GTSNPN and CDR2 as SVGIG (reference sequence). Written as DNA, the CDR3 is TGTGCCTGGAGTACATACTACAGGCGAGCAACTAATGAAAAACTGTTTTTT. It codes for CAWSTYYRRATNEKLFF.

This clone has a single count. V gene TRBV18 combines with J gene TRBJ1-5; TRBD1 matches at 10 bases. Germline loops: CDR1 KGHSH, CDR2 LQKENI. The CDR3 sequence is 16 residues long. V lost 3 bases and J lost 2; bases outside the gene matches: 4. The CDR3 region is CASSPSGTGGNQPQHF. As DNA, the CDR3 is TGTGCCAGCTCACCCAGTGGGACAGGGGGCAATCAGCCCCAGCATTTT.

V is TRBV6-5 and J is TRBJ1-5; weak D call: TRBD1 (5 bases). Germline CDR1 and CDR2: MNHEY and SVGAGI. V was pared by 5 bases and J by 4 bases, with 12 bases between. The CDR3 extends over 14 amino acids. The CDR3 region is CASSQLGVNQPQHF. CDR3 nucleotide sequence: TGTGCCAGCAGTCAGCTAGGGGTAAATCAGCCCCAGCATTTT.

The V call is TRBV7-2, the J call TRBJ2-1; D might be TRBD1 (5 bases). The CDR3 loop spans 13 amino acids. V lost 5 bases to trimming and J lost 7 bases, with 12 bases between them. Germline V CDR1 and CDR2: SGHTA, FQGNSA. The CDR3 region is CASSVSRVNEQFF. CDR3 sequence (DNA): TGTGCCAGCAGCGTTAGCAGGGTGAATGAGCAGTTCTTC. Full variable domain (remainder filled in from reference TRBV7-2 and TRBJ2-1): GAGVSQSPSNKVTEKGKDVELRCDPISGHTALYWYRQSLGQGLEFLIYFQGNSAPDKSGLPSDRFSAERTGGSVSTLTIQRTQQEDSAVYLCASSVSRVNEQFFGPGTRLTVL.

The genes are TRBV7-5 and TRBJ1-5. TRBV7-5 is classified as a pseudogene. The CDR3 spans 14 residues. This CDR3 reads CARSLDPRNQPQHF. Here the CDR3 DNA reads TGTGCCAGAAGCTTAGACCCCCGCAATCAGCCCCAGCATTTT.

The chain carries TRBV4-1 and TRBJ1-2; the D is unclear. The CDR3 contains 12 residues. The V end lost 3 bases, the J end lost 7 bases, and 9 bases lay between the germline ends. Germline-derived CDR1 and CDR2 are MGHRA and YSYEKL. The CDR3 nucleotides are TGCGCCAGCAGCCATGGCTATGGTGGCTACACCTTC. Its translation is CASSHGYGGYTF.